The entry that follows covers one T cell receptor (beta chain) sequence. What it recognizes is unknown. A much larger clone lies a single base off, so this may be a read error. The data stem from a study of T cells in Graves' hyperthyroidism and ophthalmopathy. Study-wide results and caveats: Blood held most thyroid clonotypes expanded above 0.001 frequency.

The CDR3 length is 14 residues. Trimming left V 3 bases short and J 6 bases short, with 15 bases between. RNA transcripts provided the source from which TCR beta CDR3 regions were amplified. With the HTBI primer set, the TCR CDR3 went through a first round of RT-PCR. TCRdb processed the multiplex PCR reads anew with MiXCR; each CDR3 protein has one entry. The table shows around 520,000 distinct CDR3 sequences, with around 15% occurring only once. This TCR was sampled from a woman between 35 and 50 years old with Graves' hyperthyroidism. Sequenced input: blood. The chain links TRBV12-3 or TRBV12-4 to TRBJ2-7; a weak D match, TRBD1 (6 bases). The CDR3 nucleotides read TGTGCCAGCAGTTTGGGGGCTCAAGGAGGCGAGCAGTACTTC. Residues: CASSLGAQGGEQYF.